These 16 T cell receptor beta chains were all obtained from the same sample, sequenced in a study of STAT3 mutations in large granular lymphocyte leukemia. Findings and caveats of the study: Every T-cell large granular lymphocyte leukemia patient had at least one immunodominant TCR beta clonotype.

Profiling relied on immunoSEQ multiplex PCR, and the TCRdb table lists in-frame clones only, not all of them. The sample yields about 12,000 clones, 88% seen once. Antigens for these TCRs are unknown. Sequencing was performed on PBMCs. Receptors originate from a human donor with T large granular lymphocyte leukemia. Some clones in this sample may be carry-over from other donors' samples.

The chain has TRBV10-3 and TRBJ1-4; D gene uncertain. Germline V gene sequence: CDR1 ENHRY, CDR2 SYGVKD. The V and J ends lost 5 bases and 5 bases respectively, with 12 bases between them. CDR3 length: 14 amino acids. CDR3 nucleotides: TGTGCCATCAGTCCATATCCCAAGAATGAAAAACTGTTTTTT. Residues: CAISPYPKNEKLFF.

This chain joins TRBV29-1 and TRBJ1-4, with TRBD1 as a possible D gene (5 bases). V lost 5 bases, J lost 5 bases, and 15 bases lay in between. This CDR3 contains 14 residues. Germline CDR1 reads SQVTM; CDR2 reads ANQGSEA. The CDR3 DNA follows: TGCAGCGTTATACCGGGACCGAAAAATGAAAAACTGTTTTTT. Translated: CSVIPGPKNEKLFF.

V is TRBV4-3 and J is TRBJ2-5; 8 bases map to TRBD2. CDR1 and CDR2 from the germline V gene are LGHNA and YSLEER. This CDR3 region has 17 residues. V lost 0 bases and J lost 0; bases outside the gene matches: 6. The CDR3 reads CASSQDRGGWYQETQYF. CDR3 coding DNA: TGCGCCAGCAGCCAAGATCGGGGGGGATGGTACCAAGAGACCCAGTACTTC.

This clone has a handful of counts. In DNA form, the CDR3 reads TGTGCCAGCAGCTTGGGTCTGGGGGCAGACTATGGCTACACCTTC. It translates to CASSLGLGADYGYTF. The chain recombines TRBV5-5 with TRBJ1-2; D possibly corresponds to TRBD1 (6 bases). This CDR3 spans 15 amino acids. CDR1 SGHKS and CDR2 YYEKEE come from the germline V gene (reference sequence). The V and J ends lost 0 bases and 3 bases respectively, with 12 bases between them.

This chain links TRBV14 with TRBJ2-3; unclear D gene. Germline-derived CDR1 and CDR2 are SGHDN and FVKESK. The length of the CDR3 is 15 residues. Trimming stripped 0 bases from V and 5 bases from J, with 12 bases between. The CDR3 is CASSQESAVRDTQYF. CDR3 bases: TGTGCCAGCAGCCAAGAGTCAGCCGTAAGAGATACGCAGTATTTT.

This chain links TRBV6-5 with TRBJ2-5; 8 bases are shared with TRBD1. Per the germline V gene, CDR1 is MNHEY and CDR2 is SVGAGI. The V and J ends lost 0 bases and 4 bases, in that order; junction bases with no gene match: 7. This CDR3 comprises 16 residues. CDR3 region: CASSYSDRGGAETQYF. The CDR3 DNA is TGTGCCAGCAGTTACTCCGACAGGGGCGGGGCAGAGACCCAGTACTTC.

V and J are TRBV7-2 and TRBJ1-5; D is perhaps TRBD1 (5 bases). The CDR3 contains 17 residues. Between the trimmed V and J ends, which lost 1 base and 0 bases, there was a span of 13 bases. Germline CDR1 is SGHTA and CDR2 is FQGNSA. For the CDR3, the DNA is TGTGCCAGCAGCTTAGAGTTACGGGGGTATAGCAATCAGCCCCAGCATTTT. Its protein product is CASSLELRGYSNQPQHF.

The CDR3 protein is CASSAGTGGFMNTEAFF. CDR3 nucleotide sequence: TGTGCCAGCAGCGCCGGGACAGGGGGCTTCATGAACACTGAAGCTTTCTTT. The rearrangement links TRBV11-2 to TRBJ1-1, with 12 nucleotides matching TRBD1. Germline V gene lookup returns CDR1 SGHAT and CDR2 FQNNGV. Losses at the gene ends were 5 bases for V and 0 bases for J; bases not matched to a gene: 7. The CDR3 length is 17 residues.

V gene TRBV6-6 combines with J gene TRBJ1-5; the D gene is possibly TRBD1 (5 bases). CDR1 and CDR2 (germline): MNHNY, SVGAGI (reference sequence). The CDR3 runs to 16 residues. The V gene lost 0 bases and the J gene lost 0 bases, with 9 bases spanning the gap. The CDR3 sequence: CASSYSSGTSNQPQHF. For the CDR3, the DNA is TGTGCCAGCAGTTACTCGTCCGGGACTAGCAATCAGCCCCAGCATTTT.

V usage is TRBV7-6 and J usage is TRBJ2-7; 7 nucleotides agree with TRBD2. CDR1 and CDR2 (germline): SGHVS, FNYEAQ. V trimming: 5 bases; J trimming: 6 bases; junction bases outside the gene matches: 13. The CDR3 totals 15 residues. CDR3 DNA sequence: TGTGCCAGCAGCCACACCCTGCGGGAGTTGGGCGAGCAGTACTTC. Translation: CASSHTLRELGEQYF.

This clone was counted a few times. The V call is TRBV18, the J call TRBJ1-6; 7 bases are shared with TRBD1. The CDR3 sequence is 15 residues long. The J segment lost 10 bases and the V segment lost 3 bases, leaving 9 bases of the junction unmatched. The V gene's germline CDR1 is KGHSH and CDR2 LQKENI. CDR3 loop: CASSPETGNRSPLHF. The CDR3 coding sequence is TGTGCCAGCTCACCCGAGACAGGGAACCGGTCACCCCTCCACTTT. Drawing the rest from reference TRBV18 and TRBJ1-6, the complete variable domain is NAGVMQNPRHLVRRRGQEARLRCSPMKGHSHVYWYRQLPEEGLKFMVYLQKENIIDESGMPKERFSAEFPKEGPSILRIQQVVRGDSAAYFCASSPETGNRSPLHFGNGTRLTVT.

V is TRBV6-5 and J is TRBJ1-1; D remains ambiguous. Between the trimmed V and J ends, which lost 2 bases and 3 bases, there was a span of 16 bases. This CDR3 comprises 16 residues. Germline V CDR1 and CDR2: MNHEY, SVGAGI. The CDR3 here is CASSYLRRAADTEAFF. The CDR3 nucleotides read TGTGCCAGCAGTTACCTACGTAGGGCGGCGGACACTGAAGCTTTCTTT.

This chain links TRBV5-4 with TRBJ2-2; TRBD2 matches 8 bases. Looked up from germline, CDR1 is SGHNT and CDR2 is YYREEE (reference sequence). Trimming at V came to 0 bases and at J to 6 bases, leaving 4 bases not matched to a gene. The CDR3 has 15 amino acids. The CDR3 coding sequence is TGTGCCAGCAGCTTGGTGGCGGGAGGCGCCGGGGAGCTGTTTTTT. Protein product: CASSLVAGGAGELFF.

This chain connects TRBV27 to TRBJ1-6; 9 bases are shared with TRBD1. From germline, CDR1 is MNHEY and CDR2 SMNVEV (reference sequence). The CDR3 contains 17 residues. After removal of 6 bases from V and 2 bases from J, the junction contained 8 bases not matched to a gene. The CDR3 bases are TGTGCCAGCAGCCCGGGACAGGGAAGGGCCTATAATTCACCCCTCCACTTT. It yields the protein CASSPGQGRAYNSPLHF.

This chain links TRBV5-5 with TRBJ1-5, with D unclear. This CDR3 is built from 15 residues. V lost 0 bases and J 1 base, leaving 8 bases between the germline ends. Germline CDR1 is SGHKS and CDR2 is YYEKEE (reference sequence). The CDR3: CASSLAGQSNQPQHF. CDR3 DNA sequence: TGTGCCAGCAGCTTGGCCGGGCAAAGCAATCAGCCCCAGCATTTT.

DNA for the CDR3: TGTGCCAGCAGTTTAACTCCTAACTTGGGGGGGTCCTATAATTCACCCCTCCACTTT. Translation gives CASSLTPNLGGSYNSPLHF. The genes are TRBV27 and TRBJ1-6, with D maybe TRBD1 (5 bases). Trimming took 2 bases from V and 1 from J, leaving 18 bases between them. Germline values: CDR1 MNHEY, CDR2 SMNVEV (reference sequence). The CDR3 length is 19 residues.